Reported below is one T cell receptor (beta chain). This specimen comes from a study of shared clonotypes between healthy human individuals. Sequenced by immunoSEQ multiplex PCR; TCRdb stores in-frame clones only, minus some. The data show under 850,000 clones, 80% to 95% seen once. Naive CD8 populations comprised CD45RO-negative cells positively selected for CCR7, excluding terminally differentiated effector memory CD45RA+ cells. Unmatched junction bases numbered 10, after V lost 3 bases and J lost 3 bases. Germline V gene lookup returns CDR1 LNHDA and CDR2 SQIVND (reference sequence). CDR3 length equals 16 residues.

The V and J genes are TRBV19 and TRBJ2-7; TRBD1 aligns across 8 bases. This TCR derives from a man in his thirties or forties in good health. The sequenced sample consisted of naive CD8+ T cells sorted from blood. DNA of the CDR3: TGTGCCAGTAGTATGACGTCCGGGACAGGACTCTACGAGCAGTACTTC. Translated: CASSMTSGTGLYEQYF.